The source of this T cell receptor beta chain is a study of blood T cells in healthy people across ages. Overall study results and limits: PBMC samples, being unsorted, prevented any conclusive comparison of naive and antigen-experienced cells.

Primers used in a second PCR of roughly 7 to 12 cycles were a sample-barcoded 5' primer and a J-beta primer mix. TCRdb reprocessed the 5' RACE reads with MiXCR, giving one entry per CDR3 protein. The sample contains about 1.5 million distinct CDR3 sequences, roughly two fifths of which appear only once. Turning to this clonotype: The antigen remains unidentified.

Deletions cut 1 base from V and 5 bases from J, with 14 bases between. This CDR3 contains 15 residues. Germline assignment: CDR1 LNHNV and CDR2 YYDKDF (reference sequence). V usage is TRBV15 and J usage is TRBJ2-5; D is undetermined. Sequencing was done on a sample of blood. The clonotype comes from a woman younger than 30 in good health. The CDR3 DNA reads TGTGCCACCAGCAGAGCCAAACAGATTCGGGAGACCCAGTACTTC. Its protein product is CATSRAKQIRETQYF. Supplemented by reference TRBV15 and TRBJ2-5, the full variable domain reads DAMVIQNPRYQVTQFGKPVTLSCSQTLNHNVMYWYQQKSSQAPKLLFHYYDKDFNNEADTPDNFQSRRPNTSFCFLDIRSPGLGDTAMYLCATSRAKQIRETQYFGPGTRLLVL.